These T cell receptor beta chains were read from a single sample in a study of blood T cell repertoires in COVID-19. The protocol was immunoSEQ multiplex PCR, while the TCRdb copy is restricted to in-frame clones and leaves out a portion. The table shows about 60,000 clones, with roughly three quarters occurring only once. Material: peripheral blood. The receptors were sampled from a human donor in a cohort sampled during active COVID-19. Both conserved end residues are part of each CDR3. The D gene is left open where the match is weak. Clone sizes are given selectively: once, few, many, or a class where the clone is expanded.

D gene: .
clone size: .
J gene: TRBJ2-5
V gene: TRBV6-1
CDR3 protein: CASSEQGERGETQYF

D gene: .
clone size: few
J gene: TRBJ1-5
V gene: TRBV5-5
CDR3 protein: CASSPGQSWGQPQHF

D gene: TRBD1
clone size: few
J gene: TRBJ1-1
V gene: TRBV11-3
CDR3 protein: CASSSGTGISEAFF

D gene: .
clone size: .
J gene: TRBJ1-5
V gene: TRBV30
CDR3 protein: CAWSKGGNQPQHF

D gene: .
clone size: .
J gene: TRBJ1-5
V gene: TRBV27
CDR3 protein: CASSPNRRSNQPQHF

D gene: .
clone size: .
J gene: TRBJ1-6
V gene: TRBV11-2
CDR3 protein: CASSPREPGDSPLHF

D gene: TRBD1
clone size: few
J gene: TRBJ1-5
V gene: TRBV7-6
CDR3 protein: CASSSNRGQPQHF

D gene: .
clone size: once
J gene: TRBJ1-1
V gene: TRBV7-9
CDR3 protein: CASSLWSFRASGEAFF

D gene: .
clone size: once
J gene: TRBJ2-4
V gene: TRBV29-1
CDR3 protein: CSVRRDPQDIQYF

D gene: .
clone size: .
J gene: TRBJ1-3
V gene: TRBV9
CDR3 protein: CASSVLQGSGNTIYF

D gene: .
clone size: .
J gene: TRBJ2-1
V gene: TRBV6-1
CDR3 protein: CASSERPNGHNEQFF

D gene: .
clone size: .
J gene: TRBJ1-1
V gene: TRBV7-2
CDR3 protein: CASSFQANTEAFF

D gene: .
clone size: .
J gene: TRBJ2-7
V gene: TRBV5-1
CDR3 protein: CASSLDPVRQYF

D gene: TRBD1
clone size: .
J gene: TRBJ1-4
V gene: TRBV11-2
CDR3 protein: CASSLAEGAGEKLFF

D gene: .
clone size: .
J gene: TRBJ2-3
V gene: TRBV19
CDR3 protein: CASSIPGSTDTQYF

D gene: .
clone size: once
J gene: TRBJ2-6
V gene: TRBV2
CDR3 protein: CASSDTGSHSGANVLTF

D gene: .
clone size: few
J gene: TRBJ2-2
V gene: TRBV4-1
CDR3 protein: CASSIAGQTGGELFF

D gene: TRBD1
clone size: once
J gene: TRBJ1-1
V gene: TRBV9
CDR3 protein: CASTPGQGSTEAFF

D gene: .
clone size: .
J gene: TRBJ1-2
V gene: TRBV6-2/TRBV6-3
CDR3 protein: CASSYSPGPSTGYGYTF

D gene: .
clone size: .
J gene: TRBJ2-4
V gene: TRBV7-2
CDR3 protein: CASSLVSGPGDIQYF